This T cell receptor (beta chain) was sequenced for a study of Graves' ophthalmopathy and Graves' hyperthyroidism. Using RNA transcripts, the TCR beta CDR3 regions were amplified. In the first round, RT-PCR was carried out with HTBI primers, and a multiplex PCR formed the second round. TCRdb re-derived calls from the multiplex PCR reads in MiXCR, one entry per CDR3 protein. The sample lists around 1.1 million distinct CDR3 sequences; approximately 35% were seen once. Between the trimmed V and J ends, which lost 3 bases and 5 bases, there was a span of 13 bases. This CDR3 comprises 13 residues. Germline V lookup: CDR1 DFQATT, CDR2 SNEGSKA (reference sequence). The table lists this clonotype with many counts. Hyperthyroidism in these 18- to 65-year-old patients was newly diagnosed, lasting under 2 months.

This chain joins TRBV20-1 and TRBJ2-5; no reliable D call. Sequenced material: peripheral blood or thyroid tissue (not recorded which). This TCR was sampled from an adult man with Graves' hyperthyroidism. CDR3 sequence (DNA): TGCAGTGCTAGGTACCAGCTACTGGAGACCCAGTACTTC. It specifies CSARYQLLETQYF.